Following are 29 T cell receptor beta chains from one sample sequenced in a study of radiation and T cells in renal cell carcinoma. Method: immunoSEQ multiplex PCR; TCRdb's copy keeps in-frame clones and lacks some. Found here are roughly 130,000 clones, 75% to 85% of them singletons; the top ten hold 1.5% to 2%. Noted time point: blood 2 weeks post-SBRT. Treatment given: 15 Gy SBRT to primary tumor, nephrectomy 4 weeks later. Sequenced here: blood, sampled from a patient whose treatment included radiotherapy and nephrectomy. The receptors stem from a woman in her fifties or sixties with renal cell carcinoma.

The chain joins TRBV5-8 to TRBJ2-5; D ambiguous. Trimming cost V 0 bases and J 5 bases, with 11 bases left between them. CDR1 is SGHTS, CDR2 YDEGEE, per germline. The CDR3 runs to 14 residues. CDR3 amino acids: CASSLGRSSETQYF. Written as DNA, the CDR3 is TGTGCCAGCAGCTTGGGTCGGAGCAGCGAGACCCAGTACTTC. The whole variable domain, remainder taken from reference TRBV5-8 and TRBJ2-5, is EAGVTQSPTHLIKTRGQQATLRCSPISGHTSVYWYQQALGLGLQFLLWYDEGEERNRGNFPPRFSGRQFPNYSSELNVNALELEDSALYLCASSLGRSSETQYFGPGTRLLVL.

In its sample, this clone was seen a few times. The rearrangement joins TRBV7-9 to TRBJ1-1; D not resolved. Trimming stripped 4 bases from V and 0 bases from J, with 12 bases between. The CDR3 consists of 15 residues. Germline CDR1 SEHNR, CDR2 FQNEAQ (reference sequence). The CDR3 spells CASSYPAGLNTEAFF. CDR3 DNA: TGTGCCAGCAGCTACCCGGCAGGCCTGAACACTGAAGCTTTCTTT.

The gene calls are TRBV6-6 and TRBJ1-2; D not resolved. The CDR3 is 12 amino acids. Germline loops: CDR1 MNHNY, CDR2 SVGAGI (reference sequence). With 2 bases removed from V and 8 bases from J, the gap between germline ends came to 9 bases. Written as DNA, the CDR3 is TGTGCCAGCAGTTACGAAGTACGAGGCTACACCTTC. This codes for CASSYEVRGYTF.

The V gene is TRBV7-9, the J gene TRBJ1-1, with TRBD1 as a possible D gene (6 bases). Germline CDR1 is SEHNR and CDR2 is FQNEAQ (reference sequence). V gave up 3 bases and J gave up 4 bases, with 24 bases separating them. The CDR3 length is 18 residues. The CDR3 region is CASSFFPHLGAWATEAFF. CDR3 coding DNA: TGTGCCAGCAGCTTCTTCCCTCACTTGGGGGCGTGGGCCACTGAAGCTTTCTTT. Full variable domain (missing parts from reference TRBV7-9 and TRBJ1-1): DTGVSQNPRHKITKRGQNVTFRCDPISEHNRLYWYRQTLGQGPEFLTYFQNEAQLEKSRLLSDRFSAERPKGSFSTLEIQRTEQGDSAMYLCASSFFPHLGAWATEAFFGQGTRLTVV.

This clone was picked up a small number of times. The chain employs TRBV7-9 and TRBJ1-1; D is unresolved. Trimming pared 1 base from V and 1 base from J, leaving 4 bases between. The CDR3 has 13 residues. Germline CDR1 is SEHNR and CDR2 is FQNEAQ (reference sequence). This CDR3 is CASSLGRNTEAFF. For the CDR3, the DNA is TGTGCCAGCAGCTTAGGGCGGAACACTGAAGCTTTCTTT.

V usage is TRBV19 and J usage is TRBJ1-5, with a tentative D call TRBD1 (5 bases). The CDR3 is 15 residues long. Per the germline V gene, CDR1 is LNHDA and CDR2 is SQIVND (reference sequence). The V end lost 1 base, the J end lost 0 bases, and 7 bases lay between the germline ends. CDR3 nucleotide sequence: TGTGCCAGTAGTATAGCAGGACATAGCAATCAGCCCCAGCATTTT. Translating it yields CASSIAGHSNQPQHF.

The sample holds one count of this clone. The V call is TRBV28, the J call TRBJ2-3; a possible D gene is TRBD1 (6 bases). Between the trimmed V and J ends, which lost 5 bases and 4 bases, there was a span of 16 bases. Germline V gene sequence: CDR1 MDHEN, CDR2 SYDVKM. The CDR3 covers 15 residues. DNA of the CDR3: TGTGCCAGCAGTACGGACTTTCCAGGGGCAGATACGCAGTATTTT. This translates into CASSTDFPGADTQYF.

For the CDR3, the DNA is TGTGCCAGCAGAGGGGACGGAGAGACCCAGTACTTC. Amino acids: CASRGDGETQYF. This chain connects TRBV2 to TRBJ2-5; D could derive from TRBD1 or TRBD2 (5 bases each). From germline, CDR1 is SNHLY and CDR2 FYNNEI. V was pared by 6 bases and J by 4 bases, with 9 bases between. The CDR3 is 12 residues long.

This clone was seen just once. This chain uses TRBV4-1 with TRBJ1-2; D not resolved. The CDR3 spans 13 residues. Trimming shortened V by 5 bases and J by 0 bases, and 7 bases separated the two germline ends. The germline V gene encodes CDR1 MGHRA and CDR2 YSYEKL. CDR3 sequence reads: CASSVDPNYGYTF. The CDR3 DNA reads TGCGCCAGCAGCGTCGATCCTAACTATGGCTACACCTTC.

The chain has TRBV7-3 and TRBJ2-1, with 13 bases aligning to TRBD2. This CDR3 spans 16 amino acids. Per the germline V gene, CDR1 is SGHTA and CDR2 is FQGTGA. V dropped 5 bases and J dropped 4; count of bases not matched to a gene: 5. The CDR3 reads CASSPRLAGGYNEQFF. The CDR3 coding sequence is TGTGCCAGCAGCCCGAGACTAGCGGGAGGTTACAATGAGCAGTTCTTC.

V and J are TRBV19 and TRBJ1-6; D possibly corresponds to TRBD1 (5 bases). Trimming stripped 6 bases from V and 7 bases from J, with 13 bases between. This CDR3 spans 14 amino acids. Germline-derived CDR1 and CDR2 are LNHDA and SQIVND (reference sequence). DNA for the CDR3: TGTGCCAGTAGCTTCAGGGATCGCAATTCACCCCTCCACTTT. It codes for CASSFRDRNSPLHF.

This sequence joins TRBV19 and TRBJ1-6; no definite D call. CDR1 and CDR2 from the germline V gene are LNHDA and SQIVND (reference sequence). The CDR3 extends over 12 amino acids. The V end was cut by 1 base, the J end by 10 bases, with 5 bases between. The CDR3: CASSIGRSPLHF. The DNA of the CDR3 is TGTGCCAGTAGTATAGGACGATCACCCCTCCACTTT.

CDR3 region: CASRPGQGLEQYF. In nucleotides, the CDR3 is TGTGCCAGTAGGCCCGGACAGGGGCTCGAGCAGTACTTC. V gene TRBV19 combines with J gene TRBJ2-7, with 9 bases fitting TRBD1. This CDR3 spans 13 amino acids. With V trimmed by 6 bases and J by 6 bases, 6 bases remained unmatched. Germline V gene lookup returns CDR1 LNHDA and CDR2 SQIVND (reference sequence).

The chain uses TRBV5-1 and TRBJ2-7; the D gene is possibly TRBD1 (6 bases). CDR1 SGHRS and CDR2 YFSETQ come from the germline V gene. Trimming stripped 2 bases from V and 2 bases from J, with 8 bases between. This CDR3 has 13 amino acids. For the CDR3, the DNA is TGCGCCAGCAGCTTAAGACAGGCCTACGAGCAGTACTTC. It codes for CASSLRQAYEQYF.

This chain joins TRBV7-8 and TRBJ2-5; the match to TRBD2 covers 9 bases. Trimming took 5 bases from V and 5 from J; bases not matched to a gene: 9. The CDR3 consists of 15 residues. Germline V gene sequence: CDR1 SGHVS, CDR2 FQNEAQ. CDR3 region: CASSILAGAGETQYF. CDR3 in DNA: TGTGCCAGCAGCATCTTAGCGGGAGCGGGTGAGACCCAGTACTTC.

The CDR3 protein is CASRKGVYEQYF. Written as DNA, the CDR3 is TGTGCCAGCAGGAAGGGTGTGTACGAGCAGTACTTC. V is TRBV27 and J is TRBJ2-7, with D hard to call. V lost 6 bases and J 4 bases, leaving 10 bases between the germline ends. This CDR3 is built from 12 residues. Germline values: CDR1 MNHEY, CDR2 SMNVEV (reference sequence).

The CDR3 region has the DNA TGTGCCAGCAGCTTGATTCTGGACCAGTTCTTC. The encoded protein is CASSLILDQFF. This rearrangement joins TRBV5-8 to TRBJ2-1; D is unresolved. V lost 1 base and J lost 13, with 9 bases in between. Looked up from germline, CDR1 is SGHTS and CDR2 is YDEGEE. The CDR3 spans 11 residues.

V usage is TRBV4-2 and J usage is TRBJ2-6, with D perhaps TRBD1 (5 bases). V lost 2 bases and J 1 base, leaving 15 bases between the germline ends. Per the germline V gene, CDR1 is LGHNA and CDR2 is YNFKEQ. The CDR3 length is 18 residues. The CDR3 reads CASSQHTVKGSGANVLTF. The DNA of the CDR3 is TGTGCCAGCAGCCAACATACGGTTAAGGGGTCTGGGGCCAACGTCCTGACTTTC.

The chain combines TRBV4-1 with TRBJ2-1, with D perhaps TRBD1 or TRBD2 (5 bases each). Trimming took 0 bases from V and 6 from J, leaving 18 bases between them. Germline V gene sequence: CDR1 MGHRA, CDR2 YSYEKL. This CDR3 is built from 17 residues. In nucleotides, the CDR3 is TGCGCCAGCAGCCAAGAGAGGGGCGGGTTGGTCGGCAATGAGCAGTTCTTC. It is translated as CASSQERGGLVGNEQFF.

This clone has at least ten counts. The CDR3 nucleotides are TGTGCCAGCAGCCCGGAAACGACCGCCGAGGGAGCCAAAAACATTCAGTACTTC. It is translated as CASSPETTAEGAKNIQYF. The chain couples TRBV13 to TRBJ2-4, with D possibly being TRBD2 (5 bases). V dropped 5 bases and J dropped 0 bases, with 20 bases sitting between them. Germline V gene data show CDR1 as PRHDT and CDR2 as FYEKMQ (reference sequence). The CDR3 sequence is 18 residues long.

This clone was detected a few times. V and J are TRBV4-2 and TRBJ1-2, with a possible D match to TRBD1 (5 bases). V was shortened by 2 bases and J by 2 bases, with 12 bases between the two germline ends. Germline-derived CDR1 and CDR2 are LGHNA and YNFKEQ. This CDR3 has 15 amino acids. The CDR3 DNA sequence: TGTGCCAGCAGCCAAAGTTCGTCAGGGAACTATGGCTACACCTTC. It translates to CASSQSSSGNYGYTF.

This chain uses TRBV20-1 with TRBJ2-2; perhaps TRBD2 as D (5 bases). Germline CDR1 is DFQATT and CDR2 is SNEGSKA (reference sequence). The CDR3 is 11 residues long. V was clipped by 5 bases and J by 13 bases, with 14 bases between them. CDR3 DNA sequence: TGCAGTGCTTACGGGATCCCTGGGCTGTTTTTT. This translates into CSAYGIPGLFF.

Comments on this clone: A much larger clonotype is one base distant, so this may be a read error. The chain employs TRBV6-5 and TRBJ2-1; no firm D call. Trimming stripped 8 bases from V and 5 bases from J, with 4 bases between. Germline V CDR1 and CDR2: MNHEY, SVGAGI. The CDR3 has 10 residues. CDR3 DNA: TGTGCCAGCCAAAACAATGAGCAGTTCTTC. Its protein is CASQNNEQFF.

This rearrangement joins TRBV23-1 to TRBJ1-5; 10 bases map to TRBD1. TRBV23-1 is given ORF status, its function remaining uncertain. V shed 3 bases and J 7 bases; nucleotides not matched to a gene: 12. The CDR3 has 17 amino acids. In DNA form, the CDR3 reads TGCGCCAGCAGTCACCCGCCCGGGACAGGGGCAGAGCAGCCCCAGCATTTT. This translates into CASSHPPGTGAEQPQHF.

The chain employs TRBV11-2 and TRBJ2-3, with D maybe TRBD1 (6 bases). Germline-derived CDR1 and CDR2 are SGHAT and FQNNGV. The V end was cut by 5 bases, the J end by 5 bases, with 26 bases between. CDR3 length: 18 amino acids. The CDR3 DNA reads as TGTGCCAGCAGCCCTAGAGGTCTTGTAGGGGGTATAGGAGATACGCAGTATTTT. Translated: CASSPRGLVGGIGDTQYF.

DNA for the CDR3: TGCGCCAGCAGCCAAGTTTTAGGTAGGGGGGATGGCTACACCTTC. Translation gives CASSQVLGRGDGYTF. The rearrangement links TRBV4-1 to TRBJ1-2; the D gene is possibly TRBD1 (6 bases). The CDR3 sequence is 15 residues long. CDR1 and CDR2 from the germline V gene are MGHRA and YSYEKL. V gave up 1 base and J gave up 6 bases, with 15 bases separating them.

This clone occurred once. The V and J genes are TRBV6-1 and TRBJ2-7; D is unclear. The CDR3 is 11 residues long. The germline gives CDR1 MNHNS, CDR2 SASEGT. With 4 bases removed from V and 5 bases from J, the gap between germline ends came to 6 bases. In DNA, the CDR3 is TGTGCCAGCAGTGGGAACCACGAGCAGTACTTC. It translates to CASSGNHEQYF.

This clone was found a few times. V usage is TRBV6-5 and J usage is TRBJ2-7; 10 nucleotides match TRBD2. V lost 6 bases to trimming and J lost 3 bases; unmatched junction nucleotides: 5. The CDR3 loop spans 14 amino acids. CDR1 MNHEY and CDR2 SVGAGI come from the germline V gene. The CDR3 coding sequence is TGTGCCAGCAGAAGAGCGGGAGGGGGCTACGAGCAGTACTTC. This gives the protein CASRRAGGGYEQYF.

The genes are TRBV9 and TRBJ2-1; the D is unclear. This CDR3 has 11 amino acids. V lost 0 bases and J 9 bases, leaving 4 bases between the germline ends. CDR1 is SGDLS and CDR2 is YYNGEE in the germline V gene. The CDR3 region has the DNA TGTGCCAGCAGCGTAGGAGTTGAGCAGTTCTTC. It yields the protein CASSVGVEQFF.